The text below deals with one T cell receptor (beta chain). What this receptor recognizes is not known. No per-base quality is available; no much larger clone lies one base away. The source of the sample is a study of blood T cells in healthy people across ages (dated by TCRdb to 2014 to 2015). As for the study more broadly: In model experiments, roughly one uniquely barcoded TCR beta cDNA molecule per two T cells was captured by template switching. Donors of different ages were randomly distributed across sequencing lanes to avoid experimental bias. The donors were divided into four age groups: young (average roughly 15 years), middle-aged (approximately 41), aged (approximately 59) and long-lived (around 80). The study measured age-related changes in TCR beta repertoire diversity using deep sequencing normalized with unique cDNA molecular identifiers. Two additional independent replicas of 1 million unique cDNA reads from the same blood draw were analyzed for two donors (one aged 18 to 29 and one aged 80 or older). What the work shows at the level of the full study, not this receptor alone: Compared with the aged group, the long-lived group had more naive CD4+ T cells, fewer expanded clones and increased TCR diversity, suggesting age selection. Bulk unsorted PBMC profiling prevented conclusive comparison of naive and antigen-experienced compartments. As age increased, observed TCR beta diversity per million T cells dropped in a roughly linear way, and a significant reduction was already evident by age 40. Because the CMV infection status of the donors was unknown, age-related changes in expanded clonotypes may potentially have been confounded. A strong correlation was found between observed TCR beta diversity and the percentage of naive T cells measured by flow cytometry. Estimates of total diversity based on one million sequenced T cells were considered lower bounds and underestimates.

The cysteine opens and the phenylalanine closes a CDR3 of 12 amino acids. Only CDR3 DNA remains: 36 bases, in frame from the first base. Compared with germline, V lacks 9 bases and J lacks 3 bases; bases without a gene match: 2. CDR1 SNHLY and CDR2 FYNNEI are derived from the germline V gene. The protocol used for the library was 5' RACE. Sequencing took place on an Illumina HiSeq 2500. A second PCR of roughly 7 to 12 cycles was run with a J-beta primer mix and a sample-barcoded 5' primer. A template-switch 5' adaptor carrying 12 random nucleotides introduced a unique molecular identifier onto each TCR beta cDNA molecule. Each sample yielded at least 3 million CDR3-containing paired-end reads. All of the RNA was converted into first-strand cDNA using the Mint cDNA synthesis kit, with a TRBC-specific oligonucleotide serving as the primer. Following uracil-DNA glycosylase treatment, all cDNA underwent a first 18-cycle PCR with the universal primers M1SS and BC2_uni_R. As for the original processing: For normalization, 1 million high-quality reads were randomly selected from each sample, with every read carrying a distinct molecular identifier. Instead of being binned into consensus sequences, reads that shared molecular identifiers were thrown out. MiTCR, with a Q25 quality threshold and the strictest error-elimination algorithm, was used for CDR3 identification, clonotype clustering and error correction. A nonparametric unseen species model with Euler transformation was used to estimate lower-bound total TCR beta diversity. TCRdb applied fastp at Q25 and MiXCR to the public reads, then kept only in-frame beta chains. Each entry merges the rows of one CDR3 protein and shows their most common DNA and genes. The V and J calls and clone size come from TCRdb's table, not from the authors' own analysis. Here the sample has a few hundred thousand distinct CDR3 sequences; 50% to 60% occur a single time. The ten largest clones capture around 50% of the sample.

The donors were 40 or so Caucasian individuals from Russia, aged about 6 to 100 years, who were systemically healthy. Each donor gave 8.5 to 10 milliliters of peripheral blood, collected into EDTA-treated Vacutainer tubes. Ficoll-Paque density-gradient centrifugation was used to isolate PBMCs, with at least 6 million obtained per sample. Total RNA, at least 6 micrograms per sample, was extracted from PBMCs with Trizol reagent. For every donor, an aliquot of PBMCs went through flow cytometry to measure the percentages of naive CD45RAhigh/CD27high T cells. Input material: blood. The chain employs TRBV2 and TRBJ2-7, with 10 bases in between that match TRBD1. This TCR was sampled from a man aged 55-75 years in good health. The nucleotides read TGTGCCAGTCGGACAGGGGGCTACGAGCAGTACTTC. This gives the protein CASRTGGYEQYF.